A single sample is the source of the 26 T cell receptor beta chains below, sequenced in a study of T-cell reconstitution after alpha-beta-depleted transplantation in children. Molecular barcoding with unique molecular identifiers was used for the TCRbeta library. TCRdb independently ran MiXCR on the PCR reads; one entry per CDR3 protein. This sample has fewer than 550,000 distinct CDR3 sequences, with roughly an eighth found just once. Sequences were derived from PBMCs, mostly from graft donor cells, sampled 180 days after TCRalphabeta/CD19-depleted stem cell transplant. These receptors were taken from a female patient between 2 and 15 years old who had a stem cell transplant for aplastic anemia, so the T cells may come from the graft donor.

The chain has TRBV13 and TRBJ1-2; weak D call: TRBD1 (5 bases). The germline V and J ends were trimmed by 4 bases and 3 bases, with 18 bases remaining between them. This CDR3 is 16 amino acids long. Germline loops: CDR1 PRHDT, CDR2 FYEKMQ (reference sequence). The CDR3 sequence: CASSSGRRPPYYGYTF. The CDR3 region has the DNA TGTGCCAGCAGCTCGGGACGGCGCCCTCCCTACTATGGCTACACCTTC.

This clonotype appeared a few times. The chain uses TRBV12-3 or TRBV12-4 and TRBJ2-7; D is unresolved. The CDR3 extends over 12 amino acids. The V end lost 3 bases, the J end lost 3 bases, and 6 bases lay between the germline ends. CDR3 sequence: CASSFSIYEQYF. For the CDR3, the DNA is TGTGCCAGCAGTTTTTCAATCTACGAGCAGTACTTC.

This clonotype was seen only a few times. The chain joins TRBV4-2 to TRBJ2-1; 8 bases match TRBD2. The CDR3 extends over 16 amino acids. CDR1 and CDR2 from the germline V gene are LGHNA and YNFKEQ. The ends lost 1 base at V and 9 bases at J; junction bases unmatched: 11. The CDR3: CASSQGTLAGWGEQFF. CDR3 nucleotides: TGTGCCAGCAGCCAAGGTACCCTAGCGGGTTGGGGTGAGCAGTTCTTC.

This chain joins TRBV6-5 and TRBJ1-2; unclear D gene. The length of the CDR3 is 14 residues. The ends were cut back, 7 bases at V and 3 bases at J, with 15 bases in the middle. Germline V lookup: CDR1 MNHEY, CDR2 SVGAGI. CDR3 protein: CASTPEVGDYGYTF. CDR3 DNA sequence: TGTGCCAGCACCCCGGAGGTCGGGGACTATGGCTACACCTTC.

This clonotype was found a few times. The genes are TRBV15 and TRBJ2-7; no definite D call. With 8 bases removed from V and 5 bases from J, the gap between germline ends came to 7 bases. CDR3 length: 10 residues. The germline CDR1 and CDR2 sequences are LNHNV and YYDKDF (reference sequence). The CDR3 DNA is TGTGCCACCGTCCGGGACGAGCAGTACGTC. Its protein is CATVRDEQYV.

J is TRBJ2-7 and V is TRBV5-1; D is undetermined. V shed 4 bases and J shed 2 bases, with 10 bases lying between them. Germline V gene sequence: CDR1 SGHRS, CDR2 YFSETQ. The CDR3 is 13 residues long. CDR3 in DNA: TGCGCCAGCAGCCGCTACTGGCCCTACGAGCAGTACGTC. Its translation: CASSRYWPYEQYV.

This chain connects TRBV20-1 to TRBJ1-5; a weak D match, TRBD1 (6 bases). Trimming pared 6 bases from V and 0 bases from J, leaving 18 bases between. CDR1 DFQATT and CDR2 SNEGSKA come from the germline V gene (reference sequence). CDR3 length: 16 residues. CDR3 nucleotide sequence: TGCAGTGCCGCCCGTGGGGGGCGTTATAGCAATCAGCCCCAGCATTTT. Amino acid sequence: CSAARGGRYSNQPQHF.

The V gene is TRBV20-1, the J gene TRBJ2-3; no clear D. Germline lookup yields CDR1 DFQATT and CDR2 SNEGSKA (reference sequence). CDR3 length equals 14 residues. V lost 0 bases and J lost 2, with 9 bases in between. CDR3 DNA sequence: TGCAGTGCTAGAGACGATACCATCACAGATACGCAGTATTTT. Amino acid sequence: CSARDDTITDTQYF.

In its sample, this clonotype was seen a few times. DNA for the CDR3: TGCAGCGTTGGGTTACAGGGGGTCGCTGAAGCTTTCTTT. Amino acids: CSVGLQGVAEAFF. This chain connects TRBV29-1 to TRBJ1-1; 8 nucleotides agree with TRBD1. Germline CDR1 is SQVTM and CDR2 is ANQGSEA. The CDR3 sequence is 13 residues long. V shed 4 bases, J shed 6 bases, and the junction held 7 bases outside the gene matches.

This clonotype turned up a few times. V usage is TRBV20-1 and J usage is TRBJ2-3, with D hard to call. Germline assignment: CDR1 DFQATT and CDR2 SNEGSKA (reference sequence). V was shortened by 2 bases and J by 1 base, with 13 bases between the two germline ends. The CDR3 has 15 amino acids. CDR3 coding DNA: TGCAGTGCTAGAAGAGAGCGCCGCCGCACAGATACGCAGTATTTT. It translates to CSARRERRRTDTQYF.

J is TRBJ1-2 and V is TRBV6-1; 9 bases fit TRBD1. The V gene's germline CDR1 is MNHNS and CDR2 SASEGT. There are 14 residues in the CDR3. The V gene end was trimmed by 6 bases and the J gene end by 4 bases; junction bases not matched to a gene: 6. The DNA of the CDR3 is TGTGCCAGCAGACCCGACAGGGGGGTCTATGGCTACACCTTC. It encodes CASRPDRGVYGYTF.

This clonotype has only a few counts. The chain couples TRBV4-3 to TRBJ1-5, with D perhaps TRBD1 (6 bases). CDR3 size: 17 residues. The germline CDR1 and CDR2 sequences are LGHNA and YSLEER. The V and J ends lost 0 bases and 7 bases respectively, with 19 bases between them. The CDR3 nucleotides are TGCGCCAGCAGCCAAGATTTTTCGGGGTACGGGGGCCAGCCCCAGCATTTT. Its protein product is CASSQDFSGYGGQPQHF.

The genes are TRBV2 and TRBJ2-2; no definite D call. Deletions cut 6 bases from V and 4 bases from J, with 12 bases between. This CDR3 region has 14 residues. Germline CDR1 is SNHLY and CDR2 is FYNNEI. CDR3 region: CASRASDATGELFF. Here the CDR3 DNA reads TGTGCCAGCAGGGCGAGTGACGCCACCGGGGAGCTGTTTTTT.

This clonotype has more than one count but fewer than ten. This chain links TRBV15 with TRBJ2-7, with D uncertain. This CDR3 is 14 amino acids long. Trimming cost V 4 bases and J 2 bases, with 12 bases left between them. CDR1 and CDR2 from the germline V gene are LNHNV and YYDKDF (reference sequence). DNA for the CDR3: TGTGCCACCAGCAAGGACCTTATTACCTACGAGCAGTACGTC. This encodes CATSKDLITYEQYV.

This clonotype was counted between two and nine times. The chain employs TRBV12-3 or TRBV12-4 and TRBJ2-5; TRBD1 matches 8 bases. Trimming removed 5 bases from V and 5 bases from J; junction bases left unmatched: 7. The CDR3 is 14 residues long. This chain's CDR3 is CASSPQGVQETQYF. DNA for the CDR3: TGTGCCAGCAGTCCACAGGGGGTTCAGGAGACCCAGTACTTC.

J is TRBJ2-4 and V is TRBV21-1. TRBV21-1 is flagged as a pseudogene. The CDR3 totals 18 residues. As DNA, the CDR3 is TGTGCCAGCAGCCAACTCCGACTGACCAATCTAGCCAAAAACATTCAGTACTTC. Translation gives CASSQLRLTNLAKNIQYF.

Here the CDR3 DNA reads TGTGCCAGCAGTTTAGGGGTTGGGTCCGCGGAGCTGTTTTTT. This gives the protein CASSLGVGSAELFF. This chain joins TRBV28 and TRBJ2-2, with D unresolved. Germline V lookup: CDR1 MDHEN, CDR2 SYDVKM. This CDR3 is built from 14 residues. The V end was cut by 2 bases, the J end by 10 bases, with 14 bases between.

The V and J genes are TRBV20-1 and TRBJ2-2; TRBD2 matches at 7 bases. V trimming: 2 bases; J trimming: 6 bases; junction bases outside the gene matches: 15. The CDR3 consists of 17 residues. Germline assignment: CDR1 DFQATT and CDR2 SNEGSKA (reference sequence). Here the CDR3 DNA reads TGCAGTGCTAGACCCTTCCGACTAGCCGGGGTTGCCGGGGAGCTGTTTTTT. Translating it yields CSARPFRLAGVAGELFF.

This clonotype appeared a few times. The genes are TRBV20-1 and TRBJ2-3; 7 bases map to TRBD2. Germline CDR1 DFQATT, CDR2 SNEGSKA (reference sequence). This CDR3 region has 15 residues. Trimming removed 2 bases from V and 2 bases from J; junction bases left unmatched: 7. CDR3: CSARSTSVITDTQYF. The DNA of the CDR3 is TGCAGTGCTAGAAGTACTAGCGTCATCACAGATACGCAGTATTTT.

The rearrangement joins TRBV14 to TRBJ2-3, with D perhaps being TRBD1 or TRBD2 (5 bases each). V lost 1 base to trimming and J lost 0 bases, with 8 bases between them. The V gene's germline CDR1 is SGHDN and CDR2 FVKESK. The CDR3 is 15 amino acids. CDR3 in amino acids: CASSQVRGSTDTQYF. CDR3 sequence (DNA): TGTGCCAGCAGCCAAGTGAGGGGCAGCACAGATACGCAGTATTTT.

The chain has TRBV28 and TRBJ2-1; 8 nucleotides match TRBD2. Germline CDR1 and CDR2: MDHEN and SYDVKM. Germline trimming cut 3 bases from V and 7 bases from J; bases unmatched to any gene: 8. CDR3 length: 15 residues. CDR3 bases: TGTGCCAGCAGTTTTTCGGGGGGGCCTCGGAATGAGCAGTTCTTC. Translation: CASSFSGGPRNEQFF.

This clonotype occurred a few times. This rearrangement joins TRBV20-1 to TRBJ2-7, with no clear D. V was clipped by 0 bases and J by 0 bases, with 12 bases between them. Germline assignment: CDR1 DFQATT and CDR2 SNEGSKA (reference sequence). The CDR3 spans 15 residues. CDR3 bases: TGCAGTGCTAGAGATTGGATGGCTAGCTCCTACGAGCAGTACTTC. Its translation: CSARDWMASSYEQYF.

This clonotype was detected many times. The chain couples TRBV5-1 to TRBJ2-3; no firm D call. Trimming cost V 4 bases and J 6 bases, with 12 bases left between them. Germline CDR1 SGHRS, CDR2 YFSETQ. The CDR3 has 13 amino acids. This CDR3 reads CASSQAALDTQYF. The CDR3 coding sequence is TGCGCCAGCAGCCAGGCGGCGTTGGATACGCAGTATTTT.

This clonotype has a count of ten or more. The genes are TRBV6-2 or TRBV6-3 and TRBJ1-4; no reliable D call. This CDR3 region has 14 residues. Germline V gene data show CDR1 as MNHEY and CDR2 as SVGEGT. V was cut by 2 bases and J by 4 bases, with 8 bases left in between. The CDR3 DNA reads TGTGCCAGCAGTTACGTGCAGATTAATGAAAAACTGTTTTTT. Its translation: CASSYVQINEKLFF.

There are a few counts of this clonotype. V and J are TRBV6-2 or TRBV6-3 and TRBJ2-7; no clear D gene. Germline V gene data show CDR1 as MNHEY and CDR2 as SVGEGT. The CDR3 has 15 amino acids. V lost 2 bases to trimming and J lost 5 bases, with 16 bases between them. The CDR3, as DNA: TGTGCCAGCAGTTACCAGGCCCGAACCTGGGACGAGCAGTACTTC. This translates into CASSYQARTWDEQYF.

This clonotype was seen ten or more times. The CDR3 bases are TGCAGTGCTACGGTAGCGGGAGTCGGGCAAGAGACCCAGTACTTC. Encoded protein: CSATVAGVGQETQYF. The V gene is TRBV20-1, the J gene TRBJ2-5, with 9 nucleotides matching TRBD2. This CDR3 contains 15 residues. In germline, CDR1 is DFQATT, CDR2 SNEGSKA (reference sequence). The V gene end was trimmed by 4 bases and the J gene end by 2 bases; junction bases not matched to a gene: 8.